The 4 T cell receptor beta chains below were found in one sample sequenced in a study of blood T cell repertoires in COVID-19. Clones were sequenced by immunoSEQ multiplex PCR, and TCRdb holds only the in-frame ones, with some missing. The sample consists of tens of thousands of clones, roughly 90% of them appearing once. Sequencing used peripheral blood. Receptors originate from a man aged 50-60 years with COVID-19, enrolled during active disease.

This sequence joins TRBV5-3 and TRBJ1-1; possibly TRBD1 for D (5 bases). TRBV5-3 is an ORF, with its function uncertain. Trimming took 1 base from V and 4 from J, leaving 17 bases between them. The CDR3 has 16 amino acids. The CDR3 DNA follows: TGTGCCAGAAGCTTGCGAAGGAGGGGTTGTTTCACTGAAGCTTTCTTT. Its translation: CARSLRRRGCFTEAFF.

The rearrangement links TRBV28 to TRBJ1-1, with no clear D. The length of the CDR3 is 13 residues. In germline, CDR1 is MDHEN, CDR2 SYDVKM. The V end lost 7 bases, the J end lost 0 bases, and 9 bases lay between the germline ends. The CDR3 spells CASTKSLNTEAFF. DNA for the CDR3: TGTGCCAGCACGAAGAGCCTGAACACTGAAGCTTTCTTT.

The genes are TRBV9 and TRBJ2-5; 8 bases are shared with TRBD2. Germline V lookup: CDR1 SGDLS, CDR2 YYNGEE. The CDR3 sequence is 14 residues long. With V trimmed by 0 bases and J by 5 bases, 3 bases remained unmatched. CDR3 bases: TGTGCCAGCAGCGTAGCGGGGGGGTTGGAGACCCAGTACTTC. Its translation is CASSVAGGLETQYF. Supplemented by reference TRBV9 and TRBJ2-5, the full variable domain reads DSGVTQTPKHLITATGQRVTLRCSPRSGDLSVYWYQQSLDQGLQFLIQYYNGEERAKGNILERFSAQQFPDLHSELNLSSLELGDSALYFCASSVAGGLETQYFGPGTRLLVL.

V gene TRBV7-9 combines with J gene TRBJ2-3; 8 positions match TRBD2. This CDR3 has 14 residues. The trim removed 7 bases at V and 0 bases at J, leaving 3 bases unmatched. From germline, CDR1 is SEHNR and CDR2 FQNEAQ (reference sequence). The CDR3 sequence: CASTREGSTDTQYF. The CDR3 nucleotides are TGTGCCAGCACCCGGGAGGGGAGCACAGATACGCAGTATTTT.